The 20 T cell receptor beta chains below were found in one sample sequenced in a study of OX40 agonist ivuxolimab in advanced cancers. The protocol was immunoSEQ multiplex PCR, while the TCRdb copy is restricted to in-frame clones and leaves out a portion. This table has tens of thousands of clones, around 90% appearing once. The starting material was CD4+ or CD8+ T cells sorted from blood, obtained in a trial of the OX40 agonist ivuxolimab. All receptors come from an adult with an advanced solid tumor such as melanoma, head and neck, liver or kidney cancer.

The chain links TRBV5-1 to TRBJ2-5; the D gene is possibly TRBD2 (6 bases). Trimming pared 2 bases from V and 5 bases from J, leaving 25 bases between. The CDR3 runs 18 residues. CDR1 and CDR2 (germline): SGHRS, YFSETQ. CDR3 in amino acids: CASSLGGAGRTTYETQYF. In DNA form, the CDR3 reads TGCGCCAGCAGCTTAGGTGGTGCGGGGAGGACGACGTATGAGACCCAGTACTTC.

The chain joins TRBV30 to TRBJ1-2; 7 bases agree with TRBD1. Germline values: CDR1 GTSNPN, CDR2 SVGIG (reference sequence). The CDR3 runs 12 residues. V shed 4 bases, J shed 7 bases, and the junction held 6 bases outside the gene matches. This CDR3 is CAWTTGVSGYTF. The CDR3 bases are TGTGCCTGGACCACAGGGGTTAGTGGCTACACCTTC.

This clone was found once. The gene calls are TRBV6-4 and TRBJ2-2; no clear D gene. V was shortened by 3 bases and J by 4 bases, with 15 bases between the two germline ends. The CDR3 has 16 amino acids. CDR1 is MRHNA and CDR2 is SNTAGT in the germline V gene. The CDR3 coding sequence is TGTGCCAGCAGTGAGGGGTGGGCCCCCTTCACCGGGGAGCTGTTTTTT. It translates to CASSEGWAPFTGELFF.

The chain employs TRBV19 and TRBJ2-3, with TRBD2 identical over 9 bases. Unmatched junction bases numbered 7, after V lost 8 bases and J lost 7 bases. CDR3 length equals 13 residues. Germline V gives CDR1 LNHDA, CDR2 SQIVND (reference sequence). CDR3 loop: CASCSGSGNTQYF. The CDR3 DNA reads as TGTGCCAGTTGTAGCGGGAGCGGCAATACGCAGTATTTT.

This rearrangement joins TRBV7-2 to TRBJ2-1; 7 bases agree with TRBD2. V shed 0 bases, J shed 4 bases, and the junction held 3 bases outside the gene matches. Germline CDR1 is SGHTA and CDR2 is FQGNSA. The CDR3 is 15 residues long. The CDR3, as DNA: TGTGCCAGCAGCTTAGCGGGAGGGGATTACAATGAGCAGTTCTTC. This gives the protein CASSLAGGDYNEQFF.

The chain combines TRBV7-2 with TRBJ2-2; D possibly corresponds to TRBD1 (6 bases). CDR3 length equals 14 residues. Trimming pared 1 base from V and 5 bases from J, leaving 8 bases between. Looked up from germline, CDR1 is SGHTA and CDR2 is FQGNSA. CDR3 coding DNA: TGTGCCAGCAGCTTAGGTCAGGGGACCGGGGAGCTGTTTTTT. This encodes CASSLGQGTGELFF.

This sequence joins TRBV7-9 and TRBJ2-7, with 8 bases that match TRBD2. The CDR3 is made up of 14 amino acids. CDR1 and CDR2 (germline): SEHNR, FQNEAQ (reference sequence). After removal of 7 bases from V and 6 bases from J, the junction contained 11 bases not matched to a gene. The CDR3 spells CASIAGREVGEQYF. CDR3 nucleotide sequence: TGTGCCAGCATCGCCGGGCGGGAGGTGGGCGAGCAGTACTTC.

In this sample, this clone turned up once. The rearrangement joins TRBV21-1 to TRBJ2-7; the D segment call TRBD1 is taken from the table without a DNA check. TRBV21-1 counts as a pseudogene. This CDR3 is built from 15 residues. This CDR3 is CASLHKGVPSYEQYF. CDR3 bases: TGTGCCAGCCTTCACAAAGGGGTCCCCAGCTACGAGCAGTACTTC.

The rearrangement uses TRBV7-2 and TRBJ2-7; TRBD1 matches 7 bases. Per germline, CDR1 SGHTA and CDR2 FQGNSA. The CDR3 sequence is 14 residues long. J was trimmed by 1 base and V by 5 bases; bases with no gene match: 5. CDR3 in DNA: TGTGCCAGCAGCCCAAGACAGGGTTCCTACGAGCAGTACTTC. Its translation: CASSPRQGSYEQYF. Combining the CDR3 with reference TRBV7-2 and TRBJ2-7 gives the whole variable domain GAGVSQSPSNKVTEKGKDVELRCDPISGHTALYWYRQSLGQGLEFLIYFQGNSAPDKSGLPSDRFSAERTGGSVSTLTIQRTQQEDSAVYLCASSPRQGSYEQYFGPGTRLTVT.

CDR3 sequence reads: CASSQGGVTDTQYF. The DNA for the CDR3 is TGTGCCAGCAGCCAAGGGGGGGTCACAGATACGCAGTATTTT. This chain joins TRBV11-3 and TRBJ2-3, with a tentative D call TRBD2 (7 bases). The V end was cut by 5 bases, the J end by 2 bases, with 11 bases between. The length of the CDR3 is 14 residues. The germline V gene has CDR1 SGHNT and CDR2 YENEEA. Supplemented by reference TRBV11-3 and TRBJ2-3, the full variable domain reads EAGVVQSPRYKIIEKKQPVAFWCNPISGHNTLYWYLQNLGQGPELLIRYENEEAVDDSQLPKDRFSAERLKGVDSTLKIQPAELGDSAVYLCASSQGGVTDTQYFGPGTRLTVL.

CDR3 in amino acids: CASSLQGAGNTIYF. CDR3 DNA: TGTGCCAGCAGTCTACAGGGGGCTGGAAACACCATATATTTT. The chain joins TRBV2 to TRBJ1-3, with TRBD1 matching 8 bases. The CDR3 is 14 amino acids. V shed 5 bases, J shed 2 bases, and the junction held 2 bases outside the gene matches. In germline, CDR1 is SNHLY, CDR2 FYNNEI.

The gene calls are TRBV28 and TRBJ1-4; maybe TRBD1 (6 bases). The germline CDR1 and CDR2 sequences are MDHEN and SYDVKM. Deletions cut 3 bases from V and 8 bases from J, with 19 bases between. This CDR3 contains 16 residues. The CDR3 reads CASSLGTPGQGEKLFF. CDR3 bases: TGTGCCAGCAGTTTGGGGACTCCAGGGCAGGGGGAAAAACTGTTTTTT. Drawing the rest from reference TRBV28 and TRBJ1-4, the complete variable domain is DVKVTQSSRYLVKRTGEKVFLECVQDMDHENMFWYRQDPGLGLRLIYFSYDVKMKEKGDIPEGYSVSREKKERFSLILESASTNQTSMYLCASSLGTPGQGEKLFFGSGTQLSVL.

This CDR3 reads CASSRGQGSHLFAFF. CDR3 coding DNA: TGTGCCAGCAGCCGCGGACAGGGGTCGCACCTTTTCGCTTTCTTT. V gene TRBV6-6 combines with J gene TRBJ1-1; 9 nucleotides align to TRBD1. V lost 6 bases and J lost 11; bases outside the gene matches: 16. The CDR3 is 15 amino acids. Germline CDR1 MNHNY, CDR2 SVGAGI (reference sequence).

The V gene is TRBV28, the J gene TRBJ1-1; TRBD1 is a possible D gene (6 bases). In germline, CDR1 is MDHEN, CDR2 SYDVKM. Trimming took off 0 bases at V and 2 bases at J, with 37 bases between the two ends. The CDR3 consists of 24 residues. CDR3 DNA: TGTGCCAGCAGTTTATGGTCGGGGGCTGCGGGGGCGAGCTTCACACCACCTACAAACACTGAAGCTTTCTTT. Amino acid sequence: CASSLWSGAAGASFTPPTNTEAFF.

The V and J genes are TRBV6-5 and TRBJ1-1; 7 nucleotides match TRBD1. The CDR3 runs to 15 residues. J gave up 3 bases and V 4 bases, and 8 bases lay outside the gene matches. Germline values: CDR1 MNHEY, CDR2 SVGAGI. The CDR3, as DNA: TGTGCCAGCAGTTCGGCAGGGGGATATGACACTGAAGCTTTCTTT. This translates into CASSSAGGYDTEAFF.

The chain links TRBV4-2 to TRBJ1-2; TRBD1 is a possible D gene (5 bases). The CDR3 runs 16 residues. Germline CDR1 is LGHNA and CDR2 is YNFKEQ. V lost 1 base and J lost 5, with 17 bases in between. As DNA, the CDR3 is TGTGCCAGCAGCCAAGTCGGAGGCAGGAGGGGTTATGGCTACACCTTC. Translating gives CASSQVGGRRGYGYTF.

The CDR3 here is CASSQVGTSRSDTQYF. CDR3 bases: TGTGCCAGCAGCCAAGTGGGGACTAGTCGGTCAGATACGCAGTATTTT. The chain is built from TRBV4-2 and TRBJ2-3, with 8 bases fitting TRBD2. From germline, CDR1 is LGHNA and CDR2 YNFKEQ. The V and J ends lost 1 base and 4 bases, in that order; junction bases with no gene match: 7. The CDR3 is 16 amino acids.

V and J are TRBV10-3 and TRBJ2-7, with 10 nucleotides matching TRBD2. The germline V gene has CDR1 ENHRY and CDR2 SYGVKD. The junction had 6 bases not matched to a gene; V was cut back by 6 bases and J by 4 bases. The CDR3 is 14 amino acids. CDR3: CAIRRGLALYEQYF. The CDR3 region has the DNA TGTGCCATCAGGAGGGGACTAGCGCTATACGAGCAGTACTTC.

The rearrangement joins TRBV4-2 to TRBJ2-7; TRBD2 agrees at 11 bases. Germline CDR1 is LGHNA and CDR2 is YNFKEQ. The CDR3 has 18 amino acids. The J segment lost 4 bases and the V segment lost 1 base, leaving 12 bases of the junction unmatched. The CDR3 DNA sequence: TGTGCCAGCAGCCAAGGGGTGACTAGCGGGATGAGAAGTTACGAGCAGTACTTC. It translates to CASSQGVTSGMRSYEQYF.

V and J are TRBV9 and TRBJ1-1, with 9 bases fitting TRBD1. This CDR3 comprises 14 residues. V was clipped by 3 bases and J by 4 bases; unmatched bases: 4. In germline, CDR1 is SGDLS, CDR2 YYNGEE. In DNA, the CDR3 is TGTGCCAGCAGCGGCCTGACAGGGGGCACTGAAGCTTTCTTT. The encoded protein is CASSGLTGGTEAFF.